Presented here are 13 T cell receptor beta chains from one specimen sequenced in a study of cytomegalovirus exposure and HLA in healthy donors. A multiplex PCR was run with 60 Vbeta primers and 13 Jbeta primers. Assay used: immunoSEQ multiplex PCR; TCRdb lists only in-frame clones, some missing. The data contain about 140,000 clones, about 80% of them seen just once; the ten biggest clones take up roughly 4.7%. The sequenced sample was PBMCs. The receptors derive from a man between 35 and 55 years old in good health and CMV-seronegative.

The gene calls are TRBV10-1 and TRBJ2-3; TRBD2 is a possible D gene (7 bases). The CDR3 length is 15 residues. CDR1 is WNHNN, CDR2 SYGVQD, per germline (reference sequence). Trimming removed 3 bases from V and 4 bases from J, with 14 bases in between. CDR3 in amino acids: CASSERGGRSDTQYF. The CDR3 DNA reads TGCGCCAGCAGTGAAAGGGGGGGCCGATCAGATACGCAGTATTTT.

The genes are TRBV18 and TRBJ2-3, with TRBD1 matching over 12 bases. V shed 2 bases, J shed 4 bases, and the junction held 1 base outside the gene matches. Germline lookup yields CDR1 KGHSH and CDR2 LQKENI. This CDR3 is 15 amino acids long. CDR3 amino acids: CASSPWDRGPDTQYF. The CDR3 DNA reads TGTGCCAGCTCACCATGGGACAGGGGGCCAGATACGCAGTATTTT.

This chain links TRBV6-5 with TRBJ1-2; tentatively, D is TRBD1 (6 bases). This CDR3 spans 14 amino acids. CDR1 is MNHEY, CDR2 SVGAGI, per germline. The V end lost 0 bases, the J end lost 3 bases, and 8 bases lay between the germline ends. The chain's CDR3 is CASSYSKGDYGYTF. CDR3 bases: TGTGCCAGCAGTTACTCGAAGGGGGACTATGGCTACACCTTC.

V and J are TRBV5-1 and TRBJ1-2; 7 nucleotides align to TRBD1. The CDR3 has 15 amino acids. Trimming took 4 bases from V and 8 from J; bases not matched to a gene: 14. Germline CDR1 is SGHRS and CDR2 is YFSETQ. CDR3 in amino acids: CASSLTSTGLGGYTF. The CDR3 DNA reads as TGCGCCAGCAGCCTAACTTCGACAGGGTTGGGCGGCTACACCTTC.

In its sample, this clone was seen once. This chain uses TRBV18 with TRBJ1-6, with 8 bases lining up with TRBD1. Germline lookup yields CDR1 KGHSH and CDR2 LQKENI. The CDR3 runs to 14 residues. The ends lost 5 bases at V and 10 bases at J; junction bases unmatched: 7. The CDR3 bases are TGTGCCAGCTCAAAGGACAGGGTCAACTCACCCCTCCACTTT. This sequence encodes CASSKDRVNSPLHF.

V gene TRBV5-6 combines with J gene TRBJ1-1; 7 nucleotides align to TRBD1. Germline CDR1 and CDR2: SGHDT and YYEEEE. CDR3 length: 15 residues. J was trimmed by 2 bases and V by 2 bases; bases with no gene match: 6. The chain's CDR3 is CASSLNRGFNTEAFF. For the CDR3, the DNA is TGTGCCAGCAGCTTAAACAGGGGTTTCAACACTGAAGCTTTCTTT.

The DNA for the CDR3 is TGTGCCAGCTCACCACTTACAGGGGTCTACGAGCAGTACTTC. Encoded protein: CASSPLTGVYEQYF. V gene TRBV18 combines with J gene TRBJ2-7; 7 bases agree with TRBD1. The CDR3 extends over 14 amino acids. After removal of 1 base from V and 3 bases from J, the junction contained 3 bases not matched to a gene. CDR1 is KGHSH and CDR2 is LQKENI in the germline V gene. Drawing the rest from reference TRBV18 and TRBJ2-7, the complete variable domain is NAGVMQNPRHLVRRRGQEARLRCSPMKGHSHVYWYRQLPEEGLKFMVYLQKENIIDESGMPKERFSAEFPKEGPSILRIQQVVRGDSAAYFCASSPLTGVYEQYFGPGTRLTVT.

This chain connects TRBV27 to TRBJ2-5, with 9 bases matching TRBD2. This CDR3 spans 15 amino acids. J was trimmed by 1 base and V by 6 bases; bases with no gene match: 6. Germline CDR1 and CDR2: MNHEY and SMNVEV (reference sequence). CDR3 region: CASSRGLAIQETQYF. The CDR3 bases are TGTGCCAGCAGCCGAGGACTAGCGATCCAAGAGACCCAGTACTTC.

The CDR3 protein is CASSAVGAGELFF. The CDR3, as DNA: TGTGCCAGCAGCGCAGTAGGGGCCGGGGAGCTGTTTTTT. The chain couples TRBV7-2 to TRBJ2-2, with TRBD1 as a possible D gene (5 bases). The CDR3 runs to 13 residues. V lost 5 bases to trimming and J lost 6 bases, with 10 bases between them. From germline, CDR1 is SGHTA and CDR2 FQGNSA.

The J gene is TRBJ1-2, the V gene TRBV18, with TRBD1 matching over 7 bases. CDR3 size: 15 residues. CDR1 KGHSH and CDR2 LQKENI come from the germline V gene. Trimming cost V 3 bases and J 7 bases; bases outside gene matches: 11. This CDR3 reads CASSPGQLKLGGYTF. CDR3 nucleotides: TGTGCCAGCTCACCGGGACAGTTGAAACTCGGTGGCTACACCTTC.

The chain is built from TRBV7-9 and TRBJ2-5; TRBD1 matches at 11 bases. Germline CDR1 and CDR2: SEHNR and FQNEAQ (reference sequence). V was pared by 5 bases and J by 4 bases, with 3 bases of the junction left unmatched. This CDR3 is built from 14 residues. The CDR3: CASSQGTGGETQYF. In DNA form, the CDR3 reads TGTGCCAGCAGCCAAGGGACAGGGGGAGAGACCCAGTACTTC.

The chain uses TRBV4-1 and TRBJ1-5, with D possibly TRBD1 on 5 matching bases. This CDR3 region has 16 residues. Per germline, CDR1 MGHRA and CDR2 YSYEKL. Trimming shortened V by 5 bases and J by 2 bases, and 16 bases separated the two germline ends. This CDR3 is CASSAQEFSGNQPQHF. CDR3 sequence (DNA): TGCGCCAGCAGCGCACAGGAGTTCAGTGGCAATCAGCCCCAGCATTTT.

The chain uses TRBV5-1 and TRBJ2-4; 7 bases agree with TRBD1. The CDR3 extends over 16 amino acids. The junction had 3 bases not matched to a gene; V was cut back by 0 bases and J by 0 bases. CDR1 is SGHRS, CDR2 YFSETQ, per germline. The CDR3 sequence is CASSLAGQVAKNIQYF. CDR3 in DNA: TGCGCCAGCAGCTTGGCCGGACAGGTAGCCAAAAACATTCAGTACTTC.